The 18 T cell receptor beta chains presented below share a single source sample, sequenced in a study of OX40 agonist ivuxolimab in advanced cancers. Method: immunoSEQ multiplex PCR; TCRdb's copy keeps in-frame clones and lacks some. Found here are tens of thousands of clones, 88% of them singletons; the top ten hold about 4%. The sample consisted of CD4+ or CD8+ T cells sorted from blood, taken in a trial of the OX40 agonist ivuxolimab. Receptor source: an adult with an advanced solid tumor such as melanoma, head and neck, liver or kidney cancer.

The rearrangement links TRBV5-4 to TRBJ1-6; 7 nucleotides match TRBD1. V was clipped by 4 bases and J by 8 bases; unmatched bases: 9. In germline, CDR1 is SGHNT, CDR2 YYREEE (reference sequence). The CDR3 totals 15 residues. Written as DNA, the CDR3 is TGTGCCAGCAGCCCATCGACAGGGTGGGATTCACCCCTCCACTTT. Amino acid sequence: CASSPSTGWDSPLHF. Filled out from reference TRBV5-4 and TRBJ1-6, the complete variable domain reads ETGVTQSPTHLIKTRGQQVTLRCSSQSGHNTVSWYQQALGQGPQFIFQYYREEENGRGNFPPRFSGLQFPNYSSELNVNALELDDSALYLCASSPSTGWDSPLHFGNGTRLTVT.

The chain uses TRBV5-1 and TRBJ1-6; the D is unclear. The germline V gene encodes CDR1 SGHRS and CDR2 YFSETQ. The CDR3 sequence is 12 residues long. V was shortened by 4 bases and J by 10 bases, with 9 bases between the two germline ends. The CDR3 DNA follows: TGCGCCAGCAGCCCCGAAGGGTCACCCCTCCACTTT. Translating it yields CASSPEGSPLHF.

The chain uses TRBV27 and TRBJ2-1; either TRBD1 or TRBD2 may supply D (5 bases each). Germline values: CDR1 MNHEY, CDR2 SMNVEV (reference sequence). This CDR3 region has 16 residues. V was shortened by 5 bases and J by 8 bases, with 22 bases between the two germline ends. CDR3 protein: CASSRVGTLNGDEQFF. CDR3 in DNA: TGTGCCAGCAGTAGAGTGGGGACCCTAAACGGCGATGAGCAGTTCTTC.

This clone was recorded once. J is TRBJ1-5 and V is TRBV19; D ambiguous. The CDR3 runs 15 residues. V lost 0 bases and J 6 bases, leaving 12 bases between the germline ends. CDR1 and CDR2 (germline): LNHDA, SQIVND (reference sequence). The CDR3: CASSIDRPKRQPQHF. In nucleotides, the CDR3 is TGTGCCAGTAGTATAGATCGCCCGAAACGTCAGCCCCAGCATTTT.

The chain is built from TRBV20-1 and TRBJ2-5, with D uncertain. The CDR3 contains 10 residues. Looked up from germline, CDR1 is DFQATT and CDR2 is SNEGSKA (reference sequence). V was cut by 5 bases and J by 3 bases, with 4 bases left in between. The CDR3 is CSAGEETQYF. The CDR3 nucleotides read TGCAGTGCTGGTGAAGAGACCCAGTACTTC.

J is TRBJ2-3 and V is TRBV5-1; the D is unclear. Trimming stripped 2 bases from V and 4 bases from J, with 14 bases between. Germline-derived CDR1 and CDR2 are SGHRS and YFSETQ. This CDR3 spans 15 amino acids. The CDR3 spells CASSFNTVGSDTQYF. The CDR3, as DNA: TGCGCCAGCAGCTTTAACACGGTGGGATCAGATACGCAGTATTTT.

This CDR3 is CASSVTETQETQYF. Written as DNA, the CDR3 is TGTGCCAGCAGTGTAACGGAGACCCAAGAGACCCAGTACTTC. The V gene is TRBV2, the J gene TRBJ2-5; D is uncertain. V was shortened by 4 bases and J by 1 base, with 10 bases between the two germline ends. The CDR3 has 14 amino acids. Germline CDR1 and CDR2: SNHLY and FYNNEI.

This rearrangement joins TRBV6-1 to TRBJ2-3; 7 nucleotides line up with TRBD2. J gave up 3 bases and V 10 bases, and 10 bases lay outside the gene matches. CDR3 length equals 14 residues. The germline gives CDR1 MNHNS, CDR2 SASEGT. CDR3 DNA sequence: TGTGCCACCAGGACCCTACTAGCGACAGATACGCAGTATTTT. This sequence encodes CATRTLLATDTQYF.

V is TRBV28 and J is TRBJ2-3; D unresolved. There are 12 residues in the CDR3. Trimming removed 6 bases at V and 0 bases at J, with 4 bases between. Germline lookup yields CDR1 MDHEN and CDR2 SYDVKM. CDR3 bases: TGTGCCAGCAGGACTAGCACAGATACGCAGTATTTT. It encodes CASRTSTDTQYF. Variable domain in full (rest from reference TRBV28 and TRBJ2-3): DVKVTQSSRYLVKRTGEKVFLECVQDMDHENMFWYRQDPGLGLRLIYFSYDVKMKEKGDIPEGYSVSREKKERFSLILESASTNQTSMYLCASRTSTDTQYFGPGTRLTVL.

The V and J genes are TRBV4-1 and TRBJ2-1; D may be TRBD2 (6 bases). V dropped 1 base and J dropped 7 bases, with 14 bases sitting between them. The CDR3 covers 15 residues. Germline CDR1 is MGHRA and CDR2 is YSYEKL. The CDR3 DNA follows: TGCGCCAGCAGCCAAGCCACATGGGCGGGAAATGAGCAGTTCTTC. As protein: CASSQATWAGNEQFF.

This clone has only a few counts. This sequence joins TRBV15 and TRBJ1-1; D is undetermined. Trimming stripped 5 bases from V and 2 bases from J, with 9 bases between. In germline, CDR1 is LNHNV, CDR2 YYDKDF (reference sequence). The CDR3 loop spans 13 amino acids. CDR3 amino acids: CATSGDRNTEAFF. CDR3 in DNA: TGTGCCACCAGCGGGGATCGCAACACTGAAGCTTTCTTT.

Here the CDR3 DNA reads TGTGCCAGCAGCTTGGGGAGGGACACAGATACGCAGTATTTT. This codes for CASSLGRDTDTQYF. The chain joins TRBV5-4 to TRBJ2-3; D perhaps matches TRBD2 (6 bases). Germline CDR1 reads SGHNT; CDR2 reads YYREEE (reference sequence). The V end lost 0 bases, the J end lost 2 bases, and 7 bases lay between the germline ends. The CDR3 consists of 14 residues.

The chain employs TRBV7-2 and TRBJ2-5; TRBD1 aligns across 8 bases. The CDR3 extends over 15 amino acids. CDR1 is SGHTA and CDR2 is FQGNSA in the germline V gene. V dropped 2 bases and J dropped 4; count of bases not matched to a gene: 6. The CDR3 spells CASSLTADRVETQYF. Here the CDR3 DNA reads TGTGCCAGCAGCTTAACCGCGGACAGGGTAGAGACCCAGTACTTC.

V and J are TRBV25-1 and TRBJ1-4; TRBD1 might be the D (5 bases). From germline, CDR1 is MGHDK and CDR2 SYGVNS. Trimming pared 7 bases from V and 5 bases from J, leaving 8 bases between. This CDR3 is built from 12 residues. The CDR3 DNA reads TGTGCCAGCACAGGGACGAATGAAAAACTGTTTTTT. Encoded protein: CASTGTNEKLFF.

This chain connects TRBV11-2 to TRBJ2-7; D is possibly TRBD2 (6 bases). V was trimmed by 0 bases and J by 6 bases, leaving 9 bases between them. Germline V lookup: CDR1 SGHAT, CDR2 FQNNGV. The CDR3 has 13 residues. In DNA, the CDR3 is TGTGCCAGCAGCTTAGAAGGAGGGTCCGAGCAGTACTTC. This sequence encodes CASSLEGGSEQYF.

This clone has more than one count but fewer than ten. The chain joins TRBV19 to TRBJ2-3, with D hard to call. Per the germline V gene, CDR1 is LNHDA and CDR2 is SQIVND (reference sequence). This CDR3 has 15 amino acids. Trimming pared 3 bases from V and 0 bases from J, leaving 10 bases between. CDR3 sequence (DNA): TGTGCCAGTAGTATGACTGGATGGAGCACAGATACGCAGTATTTT. Translating gives CASSMTGWSTDTQYF. Full variable domain (remainder filled in from reference TRBV19 and TRBJ2-3): DGGITQSPKYLFRKEGQNVTLSCEQNLNHDAMYWYRQDPGQGLRLIYYSQIVNDFQKGDIAEGYSVSREKKESFPLTVTSAQKNPTAFYLCASSMTGWSTDTQYFGPGTRLTVL.

The chain joins TRBV29-1 to TRBJ1-2; no definite D call. The germline V and J ends were trimmed by 2 bases and 9 bases, with 1 base remaining between them. The CDR3 sequence is 8 residues long. The germline V gene has CDR1 SQVTM and CDR2 ANQGSEA. The CDR3, as DNA: TGCAGCGTTGAAAGCTACACCTTC. Amino acids: CSVESYTF. The variable domain in full, completed from reference TRBV29-1 and TRBJ1-2, reads SAVISQKPSRDICQRGTSLTIQCQVDSQVTMMFWYRQQPGQSLTLIATANQGSEATYESGFVIDKFPISRPNLTFSTLTVSNMSPEDSSIYLCSVESYTFGSGTRLTVV.

Written as DNA, the CDR3 is TGTGCCAGCAGCCCGAGACTAGCGTACAATGAGCAGTTCTTC. Residues: CASSPRLAYNEQFF. V gene TRBV2 combines with J gene TRBJ2-1, with 8 bases aligning to TRBD2. The trim removed 6 bases at V and 4 bases at J, leaving 5 bases unmatched. Per germline, CDR1 SNHLY and CDR2 FYNNEI. This CDR3 has 14 residues.